The 24 T cell receptor beta chains below come from one sample, sequenced in a study of shared clonotypes between healthy human individuals. Repertoires were generated with immunoSEQ multiplex PCR, while TCRdb's copy carries only in-frame clones and drops some. The top ten hold approximately 0.38% of the sample, which has fewer than 1.6 million clones, less than 99% seen once. Source material: naive CD4+ T cells sorted from blood. Documented subset: CD45RA+ positively selected. These receptors were obtained from a man between 25 and 39 years old in good health.

The V call is TRBV5-1, the J call TRBJ1-5; D gene unclear. Germline loops: CDR1 SGHRS, CDR2 YFSETQ. This CDR3 has 15 residues. V lost 5 bases to trimming and J lost 0 bases, with 12 bases between them. CDR3 nucleotide sequence: TGCGCCAGCAGGGAGGACGGTTATAGCAATCAGCCCCAGCATTTT. Amino acids: CASREDGYSNQPQHF.

This chain uses TRBV30 with TRBJ1-4, with D hard to call. With 0 bases removed from V and 0 bases from J, the gap between germline ends came to 14 bases. In germline, CDR1 is GTSNPN, CDR2 SVGIG (reference sequence). The CDR3 covers 17 residues. CDR3 sequence (DNA): TGTGCCTGGAGTGTCACGGCTCGGGCTTCAACTAATGAAAAACTGTTTTTT. Protein product: CAWSVTARASTNEKLFF.

The genes are TRBV11-3 and TRBJ2-1; D possibly corresponds to TRBD2 (5 bases). Trimming left V 5 bases short and J 5 bases short, with 16 bases between. This CDR3 is 15 amino acids long. Germline CDR1 reads SGHNT; CDR2 reads YENEEA. The CDR3 region is CASSQNSRTDNEQFF. Written as DNA, the CDR3 is TGTGCCAGCAGCCAAAATTCCCGGACTGACAATGAGCAGTTCTTC.

J is TRBJ2-2 and V is TRBV7-9; 10 nucleotides match TRBD2. The length of the CDR3 is 16 residues. Germline V gives CDR1 SEHNR, CDR2 FQNEAQ (reference sequence). With V trimmed by 3 bases and J by 3 bases, 4 bases remained unmatched. The CDR3 sequence is CASSLGTSVYTGELFF. The CDR3 DNA sequence: TGTGCCAGCAGCTTGGGGACTAGCGTCTACACCGGGGAGCTGTTTTTT.

This clone showed up just once. This chain joins TRBV29-1 and TRBJ1-1; D unclear. The CDR3 has 12 residues. CDR1 is SQVTM, CDR2 ANQGSEA, per germline. The CDR3 sequence is CRSELDYTEAFF. The CDR3 coding sequence is TGCAGGTCCGAATTGGATTACACTGAAGCTTTCTTT.

This chain links TRBV6-1 with TRBJ2-7; TRBD1 matches 8 bases. Trimming took 4 bases from V and 1 from J; bases not matched to a gene: 6. The CDR3 totals 15 residues. Germline loops: CDR1 MNHNS, CDR2 SASEGT. The CDR3 loop is CASSVNRDRSYEQYF. The CDR3 nucleotides are TGTGCCAGCAGTGTAAACCGGGACAGGTCCTACGAGCAGTACTTC.

V gene TRBV19 combines with J gene TRBJ2-3, with TRBD2 matching 11 bases. Per the germline V gene, CDR1 is LNHDA and CDR2 is SQIVND (reference sequence). V dropped 6 bases and J dropped 3; count of bases not matched to a gene: 5. CDR3 length equals 15 residues. Here the CDR3 DNA reads TGTGCCAGTAGCCTCGCTAGCGGGAGGACAGATACGCAGTATTTT. It translates to CASSLASGRTDTQYF.

The genes are TRBV30 and TRBJ2-1, with 8 positions matching TRBD2. The junction had 11 bases not matched to a gene; V was cut back by 3 bases and J by 7 bases. The CDR3 spans 15 residues. The germline CDR1 and CDR2 sequences are GTSNPN and SVGIG (reference sequence). The CDR3 is CAWRGLGSSENEQFF. The CDR3 region has the DNA TGTGCCTGGAGGGGACTAGGGTCAAGTGAGAATGAGCAGTTCTTC.

This clone came up once. The chain joins TRBV28 to TRBJ1-2, with 9 bases aligning to TRBD1. V gave up 6 bases and J gave up 4 bases; unmatched junction bases: 6. Germline assignment: CDR1 MDHEN and CDR2 SYDVKM. This CDR3 has 14 residues. In DNA form, the CDR3 reads TGTGCCAGCAGGCCACCGGGACAGGGCTATGGCTACACCTTC. It encodes CASRPPGQGYGYTF.

Comments on this clone: Mismatch with germline at one junction end may stem from a read error. The CDR3 here is CASSYRGGDSRSF. In DNA, the CDR3 is TGTGCCAGCAGCTACCGCGGTGGGGACAGCCGATCCTTC. This chain links TRBV5-5 with TRBJ2-7; 7 bases match TRBD1. The CDR3 has 13 amino acids. Germline V lookup: CDR1 SGHKS, CDR2 YYEKEE (reference sequence).

This chain uses TRBV2 with TRBJ2-5; D gene ambiguous. The V end lost 6 bases, the J end lost 5 bases, and 16 bases lay between the germline ends. This CDR3 has 14 amino acids. CDR1 and CDR2 (germline): SNHLY, FYNNEI. In DNA form, the CDR3 reads TGTGCCAGCAGGCTAGGCCCTGCCCAGGAGACCCAGTACTTC. Its translation: CASRLGPAQETQYF.

V is TRBV28 and J is TRBJ2-7; D remains unclear. Germline lookup yields CDR1 MDHEN and CDR2 SYDVKM. The CDR3 is 12 amino acids. V was trimmed by 10 bases and J by 3 bases, leaving 13 bases between them. The CDR3 coding sequence is TGTGCCACCGAACGGACCGACTACGAGCAGTACTTC. Its translation: CATERTDYEQYF.

The chain uses TRBV27 and TRBJ1-1, with D unresolved. The CDR3 runs to 11 residues. The V and J ends lost 10 bases and 3 bases respectively, with 9 bases between them. Germline V gives CDR1 MNHEY, CDR2 SMNVEV (reference sequence). CDR3: CATKRDTEAFF. CDR3 sequence (DNA): TGTGCCACCAAGCGTGACACTGAAGCTTTCTTT.

The rearrangement joins TRBV7-8 to TRBJ2-3; tentative D call: TRBD2 (6 bases). The germline V gene encodes CDR1 SGHVS and CDR2 FQNEAQ. Trimming cost V 5 bases and J 5 bases, with 17 bases left between them. This CDR3 contains 15 residues. This chain's CDR3 is CASSPSRWRVDTQYF. CDR3 coding DNA: TGTGCCAGCAGCCCCTCTAGATGGAGGGTAGATACGCAGTATTTT.

As concerns this clone: The sample has other DNA sequences that encode this CDR3 too. The chain uses TRBV5-6 and TRBJ2-5, with a possible D match to TRBD2 (5 bases). This CDR3 has 13 amino acids. V lost 2 bases and J 1 base, leaving 6 bases between the germline ends. Germline V gene data show CDR1 as SGHDT and CDR2 as YYEEEE. CDR3 nucleotides: TGTGCCAGCAGCTTACGGGGCCAAGAGACCCAGTACTTC. Amino acids: CASSLRGQETQYF.

Notes on this clone: This sample also contains other DNA sequences that code for the same CDR3. The CDR3 DNA is TGTGCCACCAGCAGGGATTACACCGGGGAGCTGTTTTTT. Residues: CATSRDYTGELFF. The chain combines TRBV15 with TRBJ2-2; D not certain. The CDR3 is made up of 13 amino acids. V dropped 3 bases and J dropped 3 bases, with 5 bases sitting between them. Germline CDR1 and CDR2: LNHNV and YYDKDF (reference sequence).

J is TRBJ2-7 and V is TRBV30; D is possibly TRBD1 (5 bases). This CDR3 region has 14 residues. Germline V gene data show CDR1 as GTSNPN and CDR2 as SVGIG (reference sequence). Trimming took off 4 bases at V and 3 bases at J, with 16 bases between the two ends. The CDR3 here is CAWNLGLERYEQYF. In DNA, the CDR3 is TGTGCCTGGAATCTGGGGCTAGAGCGCTACGAGCAGTACTTC.

The rearrangement joins TRBV5-1 to TRBJ1-4; 9 nucleotides line up with TRBD1. CDR3 length: 15 amino acids. Germline CDR1 is SGHRS and CDR2 is YFSETQ. Trimming took 2 bases from V and 4 from J; bases not matched to a gene: 3. The CDR3 nucleotides are TGCGCCAGCAGCTTACCGGGACAGGGTAATGAAAAACTGTTTTTT. It yields the protein CASSLPGQGNEKLFF. The complete variable domain, with remaining parts taken from reference TRBV5-1 and TRBJ1-4, reads KAGVTQTPRYLIKTRGQQVTLSCSPISGHRSVSWYQQTPGQGLQFLFEYFSETQRNKGNFPGRFSGRQFSNSRSEMNVSTLELGDSALYLCASSLPGQGNEKLFFGSGTQLSVL.

The chain has TRBV5-1 and TRBJ2-5; tentatively, D is TRBD1 (6 bases). The CDR3 has 14 amino acids. Germline lookup yields CDR1 SGHRS and CDR2 YFSETQ. V lost 0 bases to trimming and J lost 4 bases, with 10 bases between them. The CDR3 coding sequence is TGCGCCAGCAGCTTGGCCGCAGGGGTAGAGACCCAGTACTTC. Translation gives CASSLAAGVETQYF.

The chain couples TRBV29-1 to TRBJ2-3; TRBD2 agrees at 13 bases. The J segment lost 3 bases and the V segment lost 5 bases, leaving 5 bases of the junction unmatched. There are 15 residues in the CDR3. The V gene's germline CDR1 is SQVTM and CDR2 ANQGSEA. CDR3 coding DNA: TGCAGCGTTTCTAGACTAGCGGGAGGAACAGATACGCAGTATTTT. Residues: CSVSRLAGGTDTQYF.

The chain combines TRBV11-2 with TRBJ1-2; maybe TRBD1 (5 bases). This CDR3 is 15 amino acids long. Germline loops: CDR1 SGHAT, CDR2 FQNNGV. Trimming removed 0 bases from V and 3 bases from J, with 11 bases in between. The CDR3 is CASSLDLARDYGYTF. CDR3 DNA: TGTGCCAGCAGCTTAGATCTCGCCAGGGACTATGGCTACACCTTC. The full variable domain, rest sourced from reference TRBV11-2 and TRBJ1-2, is EAGVAQSPRYKIIEKRQSVAFWCNPISGHATLYWYQQILGQGPKLLIQFQNNGVVDDSQLPKDRFSAERLKGVDSTLKIQPAKLEDSAVYLCASSLDLARDYGYTFGSGTRLTVV.

This clone has just one count. The V call is TRBV7-9, the J call TRBJ2-7, with 7 bases matching TRBD2. The V gene end was trimmed by 5 bases and the J gene end by 0 bases; junction bases not matched to a gene: 7. Germline V lookup: CDR1 SEHNR, CDR2 FQNEAQ (reference sequence). The CDR3 sequence is 15 residues long. The CDR3: CASSALSGFSYEQYF. For the CDR3, the DNA is TGTGCCAGCAGCGCCCTTAGCGGGTTCTCCTACGAGCAGTACTTC.

This sequence joins TRBV21-1 and TRBJ2-1; TRBD2 is the table's D call and was not checked against the DNA. TRBV21-1 is assigned pseudogene status. CDR3 size: 18 residues. The CDR3 nucleotides read TGTGCCAGCAGCAAAGTGGGGAGGACTAGGGCACTGAGGTGTGAGCAGTTCTTC. Translating it yields CASSKVGRTRALRCEQFF.

V is TRBV7-2 and J is TRBJ2-1; 7 bases align to TRBD1. This CDR3 contains 15 residues. The V segment lost 3 bases and the J segment 0 bases; nucleotides outside the gene matches: 2. Germline V CDR1 and CDR2: SGHTA, FQGNSA. DNA of the CDR3: TGTGCCAGCAGCTTCGGACAGGTCTCCTACAATGAGCAGTTCTTC. Its translation: CASSFGQVSYNEQFF.